This T cell receptor (beta chain) was captured by sequencing in a study of blood T cell repertoires in COVID-19. Germline loops: CDR1 MGHRA, CDR2 YSYEKL. The CDR3 length is 18 residues. The junction had 12 bases not matched to a gene; V was cut back by 2 bases and J by 4 bases. In the authors' workflow: Nucleated cell number was recorded as an estimate derived from reference gene primer amplification. Libraries were prepared by immunoSEQ multiplex PCR; TCRdb keeps only in-frame clonotypes and omits some of them. V, J and clone size reflect that table, while D and trimming were determined from the DNA. The repertoire consists of more than 95,000 clones, with about 90% occurring once and the leading ten covering around 3.1%.

Sequenced sample: peripheral blood. The chain combines TRBV4-1 with TRBJ2-7; 12 nucleotides line up with TRBD1. The clonotype comes from a man aged 45-65 years in a cohort sampled during active COVID-19. The CDR3 loop is CASSQSKDRGQGAYEQYF. DNA for the CDR3: TGCGCCAGCAGCCAATCTAAAGATAGGGGACAGGGGGCTTACGAGCAGTACTTC.